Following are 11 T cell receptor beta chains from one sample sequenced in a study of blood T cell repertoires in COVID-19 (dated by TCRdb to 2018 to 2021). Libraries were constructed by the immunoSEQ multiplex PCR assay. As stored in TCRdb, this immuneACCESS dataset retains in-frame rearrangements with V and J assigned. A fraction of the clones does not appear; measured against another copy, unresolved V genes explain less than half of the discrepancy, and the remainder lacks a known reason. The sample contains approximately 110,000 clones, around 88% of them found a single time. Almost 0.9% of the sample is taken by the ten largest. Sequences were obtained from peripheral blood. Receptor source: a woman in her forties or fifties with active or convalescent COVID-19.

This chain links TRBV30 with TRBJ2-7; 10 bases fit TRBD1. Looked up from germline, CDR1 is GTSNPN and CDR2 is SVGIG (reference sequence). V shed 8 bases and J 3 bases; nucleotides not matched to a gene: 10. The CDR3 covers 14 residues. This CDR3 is CALSLRDRGYEQYF. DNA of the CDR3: TGTGCCCTGAGCCTCAGGGACAGGGGCTACGAGCAGTACTTC.

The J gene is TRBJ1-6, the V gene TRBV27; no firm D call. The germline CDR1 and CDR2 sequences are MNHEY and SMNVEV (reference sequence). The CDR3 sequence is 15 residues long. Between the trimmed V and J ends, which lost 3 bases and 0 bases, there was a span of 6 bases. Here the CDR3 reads CASSFLSSYNSPLHF. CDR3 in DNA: TGTGCCAGCAGTTTCCTGTCCTCCTATAATTCACCCCTCCACTTT.

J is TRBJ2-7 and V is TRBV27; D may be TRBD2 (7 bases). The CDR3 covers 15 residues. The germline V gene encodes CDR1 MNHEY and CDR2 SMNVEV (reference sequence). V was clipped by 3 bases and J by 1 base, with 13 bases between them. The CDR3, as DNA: TGTGCCAGCAGTTTTGGGGGGGGCCGATCCTACGAGCAGTACTTC. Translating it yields CASSFGGGRSYEQYF.

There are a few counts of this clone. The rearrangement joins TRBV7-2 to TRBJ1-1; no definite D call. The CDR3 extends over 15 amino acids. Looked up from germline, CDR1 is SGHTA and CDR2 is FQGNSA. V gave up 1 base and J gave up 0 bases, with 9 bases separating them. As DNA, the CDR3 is TGTGCCAGCAGCTTAGATGAGGGTTTGAACACTGAAGCTTTCTTT. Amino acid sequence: CASSLDEGLNTEAFF. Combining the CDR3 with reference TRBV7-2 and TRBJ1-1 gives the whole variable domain GAGVSQSPSNKVTEKGKDVELRCDPISGHTALYWYRQSLGQGLEFLIYFQGNSAPDKSGLPSDRFSAERTGGSVSTLTIQRTQQEDSAVYLCASSLDEGLNTEAFFGQGTRLTVV.

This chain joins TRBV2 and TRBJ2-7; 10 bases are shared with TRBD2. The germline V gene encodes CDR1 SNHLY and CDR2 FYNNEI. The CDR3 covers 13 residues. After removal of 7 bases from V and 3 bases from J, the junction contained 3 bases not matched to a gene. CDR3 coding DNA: TGTGCCAGCAAGCGGGAGGGCGGCTACGAGCAGTACTTC. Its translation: CASKREGGYEQYF.

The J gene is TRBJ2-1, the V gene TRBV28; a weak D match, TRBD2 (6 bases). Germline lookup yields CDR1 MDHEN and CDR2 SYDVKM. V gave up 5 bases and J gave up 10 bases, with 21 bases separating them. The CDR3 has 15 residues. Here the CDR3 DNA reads TGTGCCAGCAGTGCGACTGGTAGTGGAGGAGGGGAGCAGTTCTTC. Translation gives CASSATGSGGGEQFF.

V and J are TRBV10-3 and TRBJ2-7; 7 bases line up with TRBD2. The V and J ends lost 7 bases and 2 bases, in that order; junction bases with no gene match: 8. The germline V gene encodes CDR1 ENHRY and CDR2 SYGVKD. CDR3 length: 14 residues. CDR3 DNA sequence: TGTGCCATCAAGGGGCTAGCGGACCCCTACGAGCAGTACTTC. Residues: CAIKGLADPYEQYF.

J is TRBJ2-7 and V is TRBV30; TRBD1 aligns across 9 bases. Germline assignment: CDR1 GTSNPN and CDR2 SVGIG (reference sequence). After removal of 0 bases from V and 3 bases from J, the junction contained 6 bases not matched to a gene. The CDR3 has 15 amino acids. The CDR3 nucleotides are TGTGCCTGGAGTGTACAGGGACAGGGTAGCTACGAGCAGTACTTC. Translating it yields CAWSVQGQGSYEQYF.

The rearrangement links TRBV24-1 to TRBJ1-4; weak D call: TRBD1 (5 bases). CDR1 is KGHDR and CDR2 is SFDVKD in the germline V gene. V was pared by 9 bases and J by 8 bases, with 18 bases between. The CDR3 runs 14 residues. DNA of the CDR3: TGTGCCACCTGGAGGGCAGGGTTTTTGGAAAAACTGTTTTTT. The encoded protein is CATWRAGFLEKLFF.

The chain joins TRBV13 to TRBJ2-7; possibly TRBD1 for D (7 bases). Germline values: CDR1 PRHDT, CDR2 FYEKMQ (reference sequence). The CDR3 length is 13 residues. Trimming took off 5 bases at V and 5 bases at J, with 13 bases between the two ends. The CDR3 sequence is CASSPQGGNEQYF. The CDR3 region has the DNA TGTGCCAGCAGCCCTCAGGGGGGCAACGAGCAGTACTTC.

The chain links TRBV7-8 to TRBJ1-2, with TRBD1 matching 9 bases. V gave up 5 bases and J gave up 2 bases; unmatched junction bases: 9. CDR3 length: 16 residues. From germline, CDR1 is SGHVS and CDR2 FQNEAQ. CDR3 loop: CASSHNIDRGNYGYTF. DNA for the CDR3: TGTGCCAGCAGCCACAATATCGACAGGGGGAACTATGGCTACACCTTC.